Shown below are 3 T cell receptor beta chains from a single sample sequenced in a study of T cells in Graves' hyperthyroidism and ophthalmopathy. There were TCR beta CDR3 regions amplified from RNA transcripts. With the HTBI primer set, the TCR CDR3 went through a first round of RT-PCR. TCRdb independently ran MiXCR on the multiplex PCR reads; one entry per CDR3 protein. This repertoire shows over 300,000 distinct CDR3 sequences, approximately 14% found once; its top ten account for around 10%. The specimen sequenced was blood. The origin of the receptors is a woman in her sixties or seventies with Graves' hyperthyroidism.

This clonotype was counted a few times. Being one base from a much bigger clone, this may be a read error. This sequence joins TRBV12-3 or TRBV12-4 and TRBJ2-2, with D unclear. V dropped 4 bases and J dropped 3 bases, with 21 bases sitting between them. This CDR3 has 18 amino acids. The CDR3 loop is CASSSWVIGQQDTGELFF. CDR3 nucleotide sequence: TGTGCCAGCAGTTCGTGGGTTATAGGGCAGCAGGACACCGGGGAGCTGTTTTTT.

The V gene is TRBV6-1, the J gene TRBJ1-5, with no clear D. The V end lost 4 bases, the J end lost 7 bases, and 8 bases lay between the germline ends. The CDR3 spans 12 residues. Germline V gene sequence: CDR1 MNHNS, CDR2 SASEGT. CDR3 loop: CASSVGQQPQHF. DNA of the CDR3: TGTGCCAGCAGTGTCGGGCAGCAGCCCCAGCATTTT.

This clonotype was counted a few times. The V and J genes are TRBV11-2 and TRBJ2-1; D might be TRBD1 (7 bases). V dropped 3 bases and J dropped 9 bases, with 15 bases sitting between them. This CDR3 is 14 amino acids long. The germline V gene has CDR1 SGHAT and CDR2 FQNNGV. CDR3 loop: CASSLAQGRTEQFF. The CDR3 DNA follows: TGTGCCAGCAGCTTGGCACAGGGGAGGACTGAGCAGTTCTTC. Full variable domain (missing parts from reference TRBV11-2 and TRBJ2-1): EAGVAQSPRYKIIEKRQSVAFWCNPISGHATLYWYQQILGQGPKLLIQFQNNGVVDDSQLPKDRFSAERLKGVDSTLKIQPAKLEDSAVYLCASSLAQGRTEQFFGPGTRLTVL.